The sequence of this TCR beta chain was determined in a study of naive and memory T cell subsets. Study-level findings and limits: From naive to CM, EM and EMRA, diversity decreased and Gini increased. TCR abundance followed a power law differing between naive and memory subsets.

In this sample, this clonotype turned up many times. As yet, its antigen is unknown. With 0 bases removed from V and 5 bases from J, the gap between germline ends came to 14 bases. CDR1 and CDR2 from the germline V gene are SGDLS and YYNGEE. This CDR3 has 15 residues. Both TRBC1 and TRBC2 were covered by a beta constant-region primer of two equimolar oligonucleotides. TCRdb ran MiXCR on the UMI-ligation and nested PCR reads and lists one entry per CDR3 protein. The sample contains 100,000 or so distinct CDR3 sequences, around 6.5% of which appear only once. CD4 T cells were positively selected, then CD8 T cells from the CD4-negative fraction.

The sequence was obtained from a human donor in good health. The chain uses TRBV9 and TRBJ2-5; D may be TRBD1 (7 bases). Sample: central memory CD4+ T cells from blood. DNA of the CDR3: TGTGCCAGCAGCGTAGCAGTCAGGGGGAGGGAGACCCAGTACTTC. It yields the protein CASSVAVRGRETQYF.